A single sample is the source of the 30 T cell receptor beta chains below, sequenced in a study of response to subunit inactivated influenza vaccine. In TCRdb, the RT-PCR reads were re-called with MiXCR into one record per CDR3 protein. The sample lists more than 600,000 distinct CDR3 sequences, around 20% seen once, with approximately 10% in the top ten. The sample was PBMCs from blood, taken around 5 days after vaccination. All receptors derive from a man aged 45-65 years who received an inactivated influenza vaccine.

Regarding this clonotype: Relative to the germline gene, one junction end is altered; a read error may explain this. The chain carries TRBV12-3 or TRBV12-4 and TRBJ2-3, with 9 bases identical to TRBD1. CDR3 length: 15 amino acids. The CDR3 DNA follows: TGTGCCAGCTCTCCTAGACAGGGGGTCACATATACGCAGTATTTT. Its protein product is CASSPRQGVTYTQYF.

This clonotype was counted a few times. This chain connects TRBV20-1 to TRBJ2-1; TRBD2 matches 8 bases. The CDR3 is 15 residues long. V was clipped by 0 bases and J by 7 bases; unmatched bases: 8. Germline assignment: CDR1 DFQATT and CDR2 SNEGSKA (reference sequence). As DNA, the CDR3 is TGCAGTGCTAGAGATCTCCGGGGGGGCCGGAATGAGCAGTTCTTC. Protein: CSARDLRGGRNEQFF.

This chain uses TRBV7-2 with TRBJ1-1; weak D call: TRBD1 (6 bases). The CDR3 totals 13 residues. The ends were cut back, 4 bases at V and 8 bases at J, with 14 bases in the middle. Germline assignment: CDR1 SGHTA and CDR2 FQGNSA. CDR3 amino acids: CASSYGQLREAFF. CDR3 sequence (DNA): TGTGCCAGCAGCTACGGACAGTTGAGGGAAGCTTTCTTT.

This clonotype was seen only a few times. The chain recombines TRBV10-3 with TRBJ2-2; 7 bases fit TRBD1. With V trimmed by 11 bases and J by 1 base, 7 bases remained unmatched. CDR3 length: 14 amino acids. In germline, CDR1 is ENHRY, CDR2 SYGVKD. This chain's CDR3 is CAAAGTVNTGELFF. The CDR3 nucleotides read TGTGCCGCCGCCGGGACAGTGAACACCGGGGAGCTGTTTTTT.

The rearrangement uses TRBV7-9 and TRBJ1-2; D is undetermined. CDR3 length: 13 amino acids. V lost 0 bases, J lost 7 bases, and 9 bases lay in between. The V gene's germline CDR1 is SEHNR and CDR2 FQNEAQ (reference sequence). CDR3: CASSLAEVFGYTF. For the CDR3, the DNA is TGTGCCAGCAGCTTAGCGGAGGTATTTGGCTACACCTTC.

The chain combines TRBV11-2 with TRBJ2-5, with 11 positions matching TRBD2. The CDR3 length is 15 residues. Germline-derived CDR1 and CDR2 are SGHAT and FQNNGV. V was clipped by 3 bases and J by 9 bases; unmatched bases: 9. The CDR3 region has the DNA TGTGCCAGCAGCTTTAGCGGGGGGGCCGGGGAGTCCCAGTACTTC. This sequence encodes CASSFSGGAGESQYF.

This clonotype was seen ten or more times. This chain connects TRBV6-5 to TRBJ2-7; D remains unclear. Germline CDR1 reads MNHEY; CDR2 reads SVGAGI. V was shortened by 2 bases and J by 4 bases, with 12 bases between the two germline ends. This CDR3 is built from 14 residues. This CDR3 is CASSYSGVSYEQYF. The CDR3, as DNA: TGTGCCAGCAGTTACAGTGGGGTGTCATACGAGCAGTACTTC.

This clonotype was recorded a few times. The chain carries TRBV6-1 and TRBJ1-5, with 12 nucleotides matching TRBD1. In germline, CDR1 is MNHNS, CDR2 SASEGT. V trimming: 6 bases; J trimming: 6 bases; junction bases outside the gene matches: 9. The CDR3 consists of 16 residues. CDR3 protein: CASSLRGQGAGQPQHF. As DNA, the CDR3 is TGTGCCAGCAGCCTCAGGGGACAGGGGGCTGGTCAGCCCCAGCATTTT.

This chain links TRBV27 with TRBJ2-7, with 10 bases that match TRBD2. Unmatched junction bases numbered 2, after V lost 3 bases and J lost 3 bases. The CDR3 spans 14 residues. The germline gives CDR1 MNHEY, CDR2 SMNVEV (reference sequence). This CDR3 reads CASSFSGRIYEQYF. The CDR3 coding sequence is TGTGCCAGCAGTTTTAGCGGGAGGATCTACGAGCAGTACTTC.

This clonotype was counted only a few times. V usage is TRBV6-1 and J usage is TRBJ1-2; 7 positions agree with TRBD1. The ends lost 5 bases at V and 5 bases at J; junction bases unmatched: 14. Germline CDR1 and CDR2: MNHNS and SASEGT. The CDR3 is 16 amino acids. This CDR3 reads CASSPFRQGEKYGYTF. The CDR3 DNA follows: TGTGCCAGCAGTCCTTTTCGACAGGGTGAAAAGTATGGCTACACCTTC.

This clonotype was counted many times. The chain recombines TRBV12-3 or TRBV12-4 with TRBJ1-4, with unresolved D. V was cut by 6 bases and J by 0 bases, with 8 bases left in between. The CDR3 loop spans 14 amino acids. The CDR3: CASSPTTTNEKLFF. The CDR3 DNA reads TGTGCCAGCAGCCCGACAACAACTAATGAAAAACTGTTTTTT.

This clonotype has only a few counts. This chain joins TRBV15 and TRBJ1-2; TRBD1 matches 7 bases. Germline V gene sequence: CDR1 LNHNV, CDR2 YYDKDF (reference sequence). CDR3 length: 14 amino acids. V shed 0 bases, J shed 7 bases, and the junction held 5 bases outside the gene matches. This CDR3 reads CATSRDAGGFGYTF. DNA for the CDR3: TGTGCCACCAGCAGAGATGCAGGGGGTTTTGGCTACACCTTC. Based on the CDR3 plus reference TRBV15 and TRBJ1-2, the full variable domain is DAMVIQNPRYQVTQFGKPVTLSCSQTLNHNVMYWYQQKSSQAPKLLFHYYDKDFNNEADTPDNFQSRRPNTSFCFLDIRSPGLGDTAMYLCATSRDAGGFGYTFGSGTRLTVV.

This CDR3 is CASSQGGGRTGELFF. CDR3 nucleotide sequence: TGCGCCAGCAGCCAAGGGGGGGGGAGGACCGGGGAGCTGTTTTTT. The rearrangement joins TRBV4-1 to TRBJ2-2; 7 bases are shared with TRBD2. The CDR3 consists of 15 residues. The V gene end was trimmed by 1 base and the J gene end by 5 bases; junction bases not matched to a gene: 4. Germline V gene data show CDR1 as MGHRA and CDR2 as YSYEKL.

V and J are TRBV30 and TRBJ2-7; the D is unclear. CDR3 length equals 19 residues. V was shortened by 5 bases and J by 1 base, with 30 bases between the two germline ends. Germline V gene lookup returns CDR1 GTSNPN and CDR2 SVGIG (reference sequence). The chain's CDR3 is CAWAPSIEAQQSFSYEQYF. In nucleotides, the CDR3 is TGTGCCTGGGCCCCGTCGATAGAGGCACAACAATCCTTTTCCTACGAGCAGTACTTC.

The rearrangement uses TRBV5-1 and TRBJ2-5, with D perhaps matching TRBD2 (5 bases). V was clipped by 0 bases and J by 0 bases, with 9 bases between them. There are 15 residues in the CDR3. In germline, CDR1 is SGHRS, CDR2 YFSETQ. The CDR3 region is CASSLGRRYQETQYF. The DNA of the CDR3 is TGCGCCAGCAGCTTGGGGAGGAGGTACCAAGAGACCCAGTACTTC.

This clonotype was seen ten or more times. The chain couples TRBV7-2 to TRBJ2-5; 9 bases agree with TRBD1. This CDR3 is built from 17 residues. In germline, CDR1 is SGHTA, CDR2 FQGNSA. With 5 bases clipped from V and 1 base from J, the junction kept 11 bases outside the gene matches. CDR3 sequence reads: CASSPLGQGLRQETQYF. In DNA, the CDR3 is TGTGCCAGCAGCCCTCTTGGACAGGGGTTACGCCAAGAGACCCAGTACTTC.

Here the CDR3 DNA reads TGCGCCAGCAGCCAACTCCCAGGTGACACTGAAGCTTTCTTT. This sequence encodes CASSQLPGDTEAFF. V and J are TRBV4-3 and TRBJ1-1; no clear D gene. Trimming left V 2 bases short and J 3 bases short, with 10 bases between. Germline V gene lookup returns CDR1 LGHNA and CDR2 YSLEER. The CDR3 length is 14 residues.

V gene TRBV12-3 or TRBV12-4 combines with J gene TRBJ2-5; 11 bases align to TRBD2. The CDR3 is 15 residues long. V was pared by 3 bases and J by 4 bases, with 4 bases of the junction left unmatched. Written as DNA, the CDR3 is TGTGCCAGCAGTTTTAGGGGACTAGCGGCAGAGACCCAGTACTTC. Residues: CASSFRGLAAETQYF.

In this sample, this clonotype turned up a few times. The chain combines TRBV5-5 with TRBJ2-7; D assignment may be TRBD1 or TRBD2 (5 bases each). V lost 4 bases, J lost 6 bases, and 20 bases lay in between. This CDR3 contains 15 residues. Germline CDR1 reads SGHKS; CDR2 reads YYEKEE (reference sequence). Here the CDR3 reads CASSPNIAEGLEQYF. The DNA for the CDR3 is TGTGCCAGCAGCCCGAATATAGCCGAGGGGCTCGAGCAGTACTTC.

The rearrangement links TRBV6-2 or TRBV6-3 to TRBJ2-1; 10 nucleotides agree with TRBD2. Germline CDR1 reads MNHEY; CDR2 reads SVGEGT. J was trimmed by 7 bases and V by 9 bases; bases with no gene match: 9. CDR3 length: 14 residues. CDR3 amino acids: CASLAGVRRNEQFF. The CDR3 nucleotides read TGTGCCAGTCTAGCGGGAGTACGTCGGAATGAGCAGTTCTTC.

The chain combines TRBV7-2 with TRBJ2-5, with D possibly matching TRBD2 (6 bases). The CDR3 contains 17 residues. Germline CDR1 is SGHTA and CDR2 is FQGNSA. The V end was cut by 4 bases, the J end by 3 bases, with 21 bases between. This CDR3 reads CASSSSRDAVHKETQYF. The DNA of the CDR3 is TGTGCCAGCAGCTCATCGCGGGACGCCGTTCATAAAGAGACCCAGTACTTC. The whole variable domain, remainder taken from reference TRBV7-2 and TRBJ2-5, is GAGVSQSPSNKVTEKGKDVELRCDPISGHTALYWYRQSLGQGLEFLIYFQGNSAPDKSGLPSDRFSAERTGGSVSTLTIQRTQQEDSAVYLCASSSSRDAVHKETQYFGPGTRLLVL.

Only a few counts were recorded for this clonotype. A read error may account for a junction end that differs from germline. This rearrangement joins TRBV2 to TRBJ2-7; D is perhaps TRBD2 (6 bases). Germline assignment: CDR1 SNHLY and CDR2 FYNNEI. The CDR3 sequence is 13 residues long. CDR3 region: CASTYGSSHEQYF. DNA of the CDR3: TGTGCCAGCACTTACGGGAGCTCCCACGAGCAGTACTTC.

This clonotype showed up many times. V and J are TRBV5-1 and TRBJ2-7, with 13 bases identical to TRBD2. This CDR3 contains 16 residues. Germline V gene data show CDR1 as SGHRS and CDR2 as YFSETQ. J lost 3 bases, V lost 1 base, and 4 bases had no gene match. The CDR3 nucleotides read TGCGCCAGCAGCTTGACTAGCGGGAGGGCCCTCTACGAGCAGTACTTC. Translating gives CASSLTSGRALYEQYF.

For the CDR3, the DNA is TGCGCCAGCTCTAGCGGGGGGCCATTAGATACGCAGTATTTT. It yields the protein CASSSGGPLDTQYF. This sequence joins TRBV5-1 and TRBJ2-3, with 11 bases that match TRBD2. J lost 5 bases, V lost 7 bases, and 6 bases had no gene match. Germline assignment: CDR1 SGHRS and CDR2 YFSETQ. The CDR3 has 14 residues.

A few counts support this clonotype. The V gene is TRBV18, the J gene TRBJ1-2; D remains unclear. Germline V lookup: CDR1 KGHSH, CDR2 LQKENI. V lost 6 bases, J lost 4 bases, and 6 bases lay in between. The length of the CDR3 is 11 residues. CDR3 in DNA: TGTGCCAGCTCGCACAGCTATGGCTACACCTTC. Amino acids: CASSHSYGYTF.

V gene TRBV12-3 or TRBV12-4 combines with J gene TRBJ2-2, with D perhaps assigned TRBD1 or TRBD2 (6 bases each). The V end was cut by 1 base, the J end by 1 base, with 13 bases between. The CDR3 loop spans 17 amino acids. The CDR3 DNA is TGTGCCAGCAGTTTAGGACGGGGGCCTGGGAACACCGGGGAGCTGTTTTTT. Its protein is CASSLGRGPGNTGELFF.

V is TRBV21-1 and J is TRBJ2-7; TRBD2 is taken as the D call from the table, unchecked against the DNA. TRBV21-1 is an annotated pseudogene. This CDR3 has 17 residues. In nucleotides, the CDR3 is TGTGCCAGCAGCAAGGCCGGGACTAGCGGGGGGGCCAGCGAGCAGTACTTC. The encoded protein is CASSKAGTSGGASEQYF.

The rearrangement uses TRBV28 and TRBJ2-1, with D tentatively TRBD1 (5 bases). V was pared by 6 bases and J by 7 bases, with 10 bases between. Germline CDR1 reads MDHEN; CDR2 reads SYDVKM. CDR3 length: 12 amino acids. CDR3 residues: CASRVRVNEQFF. The DNA for the CDR3 is TGTGCCAGCAGAGTCAGGGTTAATGAGCAGTTCTTC.

This clonotype was seen more than once but under ten times. The gene calls are TRBV9 and TRBJ2-1, with D perhaps TRBD2 (6 bases). The V gene lost 4 bases and the J gene lost 0 bases, with 11 bases spanning the gap. The CDR3 covers 15 residues. Per germline, CDR1 SGDLS and CDR2 YYNGEE. The CDR3 coding sequence is TGTGCCAGCAGCCCTAGCGCGAGCTCCTACAATGAGCAGTTCTTC. As protein: CASSPSASSYNEQFF.

The chain has TRBV11-2 and TRBJ2-7, with D tentatively TRBD1 (6 bases). Germline CDR1 reads SGHAT; CDR2 reads FQNNGV. CDR3 length: 14 residues. V shed 7 bases and J shed 0 bases, with 13 bases lying between them. The CDR3 region is CASTSDRFSYEQYF. CDR3 DNA: TGTGCCAGCACCTCCGACAGGTTCTCCTACGAGCAGTACTTC.